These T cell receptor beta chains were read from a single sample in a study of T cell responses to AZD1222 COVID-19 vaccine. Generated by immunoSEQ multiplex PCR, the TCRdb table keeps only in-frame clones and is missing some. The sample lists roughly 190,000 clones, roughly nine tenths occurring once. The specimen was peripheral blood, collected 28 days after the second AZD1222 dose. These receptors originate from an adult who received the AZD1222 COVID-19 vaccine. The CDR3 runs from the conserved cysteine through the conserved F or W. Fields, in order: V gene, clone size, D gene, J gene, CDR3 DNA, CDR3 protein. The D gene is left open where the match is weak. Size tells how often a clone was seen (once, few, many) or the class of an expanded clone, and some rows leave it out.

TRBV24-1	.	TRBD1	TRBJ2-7	TGTGCCACCAGTGACTCAACACAGGGGGGCTACGAGCAGTACTTC	CATSDSTQGGYEQYF
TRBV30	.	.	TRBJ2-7	TGTGCCTGGACCCTTCTCGGAGGGGTAGGCGAGCAGTACTTC	CAWTLLGGVGEQYF
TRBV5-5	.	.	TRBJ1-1	TGTGCCAGCAGCTTGGTCCAAACAGGGAACACTGAAGCTTTCTTT	CASSLVQTGNTEAFF
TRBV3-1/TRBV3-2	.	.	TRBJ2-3	TGTGCCAGCAGCGGGGACCCAGGATTCGGTACGCAGTATTTT	CASSGDPGFGTQYF
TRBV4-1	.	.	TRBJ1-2	TGCGCCAGCAGCCAAGACAGGCTGGGATTGTATGGCTACACCTTC	CASSQDRLGLYGYTF
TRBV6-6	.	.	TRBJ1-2	TGTGCCAGCAGTACGACTACAGAGCCAGTCTATGGCTACACCTTC	CASSTTTEPVYGYTF
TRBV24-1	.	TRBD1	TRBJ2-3	TGTGCCACCAGTGATCACCGGGACAGCCCCACAGATACGCAGTATTTT	CATSDHRDSPTDTQYF
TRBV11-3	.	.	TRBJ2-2	TGTGCCAGCACCTCCACTAGATCTGGCACCGGGGAGCTGTTTTTT	CASTSTRSGTGELFF
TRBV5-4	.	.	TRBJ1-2	TGTGCCAGCAGCTTTGGAGGGATGAGGTATGGCTACACCTTC	CASSFGGMRYGYTF
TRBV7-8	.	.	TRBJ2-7	TGTGCCAGCAGCTCCCCCGGTTTTGCTCCCTACGAGCAGTACTTC	CASSSPGFAPYEQYF
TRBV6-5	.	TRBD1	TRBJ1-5	TGTGCCAGCAGTTACCCGAGAGGGGGCGATCAGCCCCAGCATTTT	CASSYPRGGDQPQHF
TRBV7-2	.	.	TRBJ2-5	TGTGCCAGCAGCTTAGCGGGGTCCGGGGGGACCCAGTACTTC	CASSLAGSGGTQYF
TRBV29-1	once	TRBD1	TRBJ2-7	TGCAGCGTCCTCCCCGGGGACAGGGCATTCCACGAGCAGTACTTC	CSVLPGDRAFHEQYF
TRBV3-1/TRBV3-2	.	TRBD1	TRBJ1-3	TGTGCCAGCGGTCGGACAGGGGGCTATGGAAACACCATATATTTT	CASGRTGGYGNTIYF
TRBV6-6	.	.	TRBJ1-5	TGTGCCAGCAGTTACTCGGGTTCTGGCAATCAGCCCCAGCATTTT	CASSYSGSGNQPQHF
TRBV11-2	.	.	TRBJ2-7	TGTGCCAGCAGCTTAGGCGGAGACTACGAGCAGTACTTC	CASSLGGDYEQYF
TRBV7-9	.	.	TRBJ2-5	TGTGCCAGCAGCTTAAATGGCGGGGTTCAAGAGACCCAGTACTTC	CASSLNGGVQETQYF
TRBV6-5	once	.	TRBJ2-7	TGTGCCAGCAGTTTATCACTCGGGCTCGGGCAGTACTTC	CASSLSLGLGQYF
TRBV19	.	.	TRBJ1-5	TGTGCCAGTAGTATTGGCGCCGCGAAAAAGGGCAATCAGCCCCAGCATTTT	CASSIGAAKKGNQPQHF
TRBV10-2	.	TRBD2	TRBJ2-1	TGCGCCAGCAGTGATCAAGGGCTAGCGGGGTACAATGAGCAGTTCTTC	CASSDQGLAGYNEQFF
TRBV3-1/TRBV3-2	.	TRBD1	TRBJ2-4	TGTGCCAGCAGCCACCACCGGGGGGACGGGACAGGGTGGGGCATTCAGTACTTC	CASSHHRGDGTGWGIQYF
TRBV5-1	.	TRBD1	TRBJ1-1	TGCGCCAGCAGCCGACAGGGGAGGGAAATTGGTACTGAAGCTTTCTTT	CASSRQGREIGTEAFF
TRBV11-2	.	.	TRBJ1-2	TGTGCCAGCAGCCTCCTACCTGGGGCCACAGCATATGGCTACACCTTC	CASSLLPGATAYGYTF
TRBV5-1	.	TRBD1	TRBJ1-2	TGCGCCAGCAGCTTGGAAACAGGGGGCAATGGCTACACCTTC	CASSLETGGNGYTF
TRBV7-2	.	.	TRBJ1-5	TGTGCCAGCAGCTTAGGCAGCAGTAGCAATCAGCCCCAGCATTTT	CASSLGSSSNQPQHF
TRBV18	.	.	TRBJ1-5	TGTGCCAGCTCACCCCAGGATAGCAATCAGCCCCAGCATTTT	CASSPQDSNQPQHF
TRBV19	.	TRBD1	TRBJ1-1	TGTGCCAGTAGTCCAGGGACAGTGAACACTGAAGCTTTCTTT	CASSPGTVNTEAFF
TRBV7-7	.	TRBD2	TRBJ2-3	TGTGCTAGCAGCCCAGCGGGAGGGGGTGCAGATACGCAGTATTTT	CASSPAGGGADTQYF
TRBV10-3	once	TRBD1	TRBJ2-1	TGTGCCACAGCGCCCCGGGACAGGGACTACAATGAGCAGTTCTTC	CATAPRDRDYNEQFF
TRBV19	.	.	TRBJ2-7	TGTGCCAGTAGTATTTTCTGGGACTCTTCCTACGAGCAGTACTTC	CASSIFWDSSYEQYF
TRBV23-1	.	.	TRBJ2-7	TGCGCCAGCAGTCAATCAGAGGTGGGCATGGTCCTCGAGCAGTACTTC	CASSQSEVGMVLEQYF
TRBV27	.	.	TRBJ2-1	TGTGCCAGCAGTTCCCCATGGAGGGGTGAGTTCTTC	CASSSPWRGEFF
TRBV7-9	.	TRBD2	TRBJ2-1	TGTGCCAGCACGGACCCGGGACTAGCGGGAGGTAGTGAGCAGTTCTTC	CASTDPGLAGGSEQFF
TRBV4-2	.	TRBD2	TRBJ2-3	TGTGCCAGCAGCCTGACTAGCGGGGTTTCTAGCACAGATACGCAGTATTTT	CASSLTSGVSSTDTQYF
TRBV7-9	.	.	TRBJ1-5	TGTGCCAGCAGCGCCACGGGGTCCAATCAGCCCCAGCATTTT	CASSATGSNQPQHF
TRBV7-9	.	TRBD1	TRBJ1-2	TGTGCCAGCAGCTTAGTAGGGGGCAGGGAGTATGGCTACACCTTC	CASSLVGGREYGYTF
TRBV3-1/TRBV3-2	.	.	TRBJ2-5	TGTGCCAGCAGCCAAGAAGGGAAAGAGACCCAGTACTTC	CASSQEGKETQYF
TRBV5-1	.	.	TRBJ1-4	TGCGCCAGCAGCTCTTCAGGGCAGACTAATGAAAAACTGTTTTTT	CASSSSGQTNEKLFF
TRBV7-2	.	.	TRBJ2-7	TGTGCCAGCAGCCCTGTTGGCAACCACTACGAGCAGTACTTC	CASSPVGNHYEQYF
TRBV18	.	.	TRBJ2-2	TGTGCCAGCTCACCCTTGGGAGGGAACACCGGGGAGCTGTTTTTT	CASSPLGGNTGELFF
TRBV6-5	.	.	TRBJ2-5	TGTGCCAGCAGTCCCGTCCAAGGCTATTCTTCAGGCCAGTACTTC	CASSPVQGYSSGQYF
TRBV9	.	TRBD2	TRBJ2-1	TGTGCCAGCAGCTCGGGGGGGCAGTCATGGTCCTACAATGAGCAGTTCTTC	CASSSGGQSWSYNEQFF
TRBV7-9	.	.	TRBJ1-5	TGTGCCAGCAGCTTAGCTTCAGGACCTAATCAGCCCCAGCATTTT	CASSLASGPNQPQHF
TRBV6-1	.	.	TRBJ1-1	TGTGCCAGCAGTGACGCAGGGTATGAAACTGAAGCTTTCTTT	CASSDAGYETEAFF
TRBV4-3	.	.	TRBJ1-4	TGCGCCAGCAGCCAAGAGGGGGGCAGGAATGAAAAACTGTTTTTT	CASSQEGGRNEKLFF
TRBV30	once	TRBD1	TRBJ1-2	TGTGCCTGGACTACAGGGGGAGTCCGGTACTATGGCTACACCTTC	CAWTTGGVRYYGYTF
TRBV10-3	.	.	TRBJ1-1	TGTGCCATCCGCCCGGGGGATCCGCGGGGCACTGAAGCTTTCTTT	CAIRPGDPRGTEAFF
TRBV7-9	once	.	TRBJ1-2	TGTGCCAGCAGCTTATTAGCCTCCAACTATGGCTACACCTTC	CASSLLASNYGYTF
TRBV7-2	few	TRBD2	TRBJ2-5	TGTGCCAGCAGCACGGGACTACAAGAGACCCAGTACTTC	CASSTGLQETQYF
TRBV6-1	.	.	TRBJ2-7	TGTGCCAGCAGTGAGGAGGGGGGCGCGGCGTACGAGCAGTACTTC	CASSEEGGAAYEQYF
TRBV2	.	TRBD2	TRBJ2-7	TGTGCCAGCACCGCGTGGCTAGCGGGAGGTGGCGAGCAGTACTTC	CASTAWLAGGGEQYF
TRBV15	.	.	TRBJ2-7	TGTGCCACCAGCTCCCCGGGGTTCCTAGGCCTCGAGCAGTACTTC	CATSSPGFLGLEQYF
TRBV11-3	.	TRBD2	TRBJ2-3	TGTGCCAGCAGCCGAGGGACTAGCAGAACAGATACGCAGTATTTT	CASSRGTSRTDTQYF
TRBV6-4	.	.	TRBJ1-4	TGTGCCAGCAGTGAAGTGTGGGGTGAAAAACTGTTTTTT	CASSEVWGEKLFF